Included here is one TCR beta chain sequence, with context. This CDR3 has 12 amino acids. Looked up from germline, CDR1 is ENHRY and CDR2 is SYGVKD. Trimming removed 6 bases from V and 4 bases from J; junction bases left unmatched: 2. The data were obtained in a study of blood T cell repertoires in COVID-19. This table comes from immunoSEQ multiplex PCR, and its TCRdb copy is limited to in-frame clones, with some not included. The repertoire consists of around 250,000 clones, with around 80% occurring once and the leading ten covering about 15%. The chain employs TRBV10-3 and TRBJ1-2; 7 positions agree with TRBD1. The clonotype comes from a man in his forties or fifties who had recovered from COVID-19. Sequenced material: PBMCs or T cells enriched from blood (not recorded which). The CDR3 sequence is CAISRDSYGYTF. CDR3 nucleotides: TGTGCCATCAGCCGGGACAGCTATGGCTACACCTTC.